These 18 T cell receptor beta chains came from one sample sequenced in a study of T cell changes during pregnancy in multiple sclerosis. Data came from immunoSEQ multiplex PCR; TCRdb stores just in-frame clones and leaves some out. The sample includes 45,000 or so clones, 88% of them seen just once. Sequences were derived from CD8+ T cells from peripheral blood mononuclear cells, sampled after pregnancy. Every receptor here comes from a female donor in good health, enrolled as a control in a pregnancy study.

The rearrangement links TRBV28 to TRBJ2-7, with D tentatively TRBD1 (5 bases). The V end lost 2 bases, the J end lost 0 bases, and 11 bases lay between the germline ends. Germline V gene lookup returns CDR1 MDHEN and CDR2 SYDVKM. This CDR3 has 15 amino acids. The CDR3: CASSLLKTGSYEQYF. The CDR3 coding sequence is TGTGCCAGCAGTTTACTTAAAACAGGCTCCTACGAGCAGTACTTC.

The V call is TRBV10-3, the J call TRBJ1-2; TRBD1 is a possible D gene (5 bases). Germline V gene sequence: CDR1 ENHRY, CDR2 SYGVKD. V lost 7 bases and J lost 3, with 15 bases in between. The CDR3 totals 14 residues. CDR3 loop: CAIKTAQADYGYTF. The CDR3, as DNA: TGTGCCATCAAGACAGCGCAAGCCGACTATGGCTACACCTTC.

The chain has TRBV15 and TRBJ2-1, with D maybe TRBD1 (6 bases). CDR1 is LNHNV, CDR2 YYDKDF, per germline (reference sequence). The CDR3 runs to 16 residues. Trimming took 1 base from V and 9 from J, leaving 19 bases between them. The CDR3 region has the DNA TGTGCCACCAGCAGAGCTGGTACAGGGACGCCTAGTGAGCAGTTCTTC. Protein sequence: CATSRAGTGTPSEQFF.

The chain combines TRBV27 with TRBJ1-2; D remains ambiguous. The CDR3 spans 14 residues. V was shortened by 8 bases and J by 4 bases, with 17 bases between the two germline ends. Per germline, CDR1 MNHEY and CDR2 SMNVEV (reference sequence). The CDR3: CASAGKPLRYGYTF. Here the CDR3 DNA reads TGTGCCAGCGCGGGAAAGCCCCTCCGCTATGGCTACACCTTC.

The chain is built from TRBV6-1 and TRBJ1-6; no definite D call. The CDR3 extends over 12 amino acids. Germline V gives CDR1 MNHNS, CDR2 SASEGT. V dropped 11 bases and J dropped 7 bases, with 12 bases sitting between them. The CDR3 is CACLGSNSPLHF. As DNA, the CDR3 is TGTGCCTGCTTGGGGAGCAATTCACCCCTCCACTTT.

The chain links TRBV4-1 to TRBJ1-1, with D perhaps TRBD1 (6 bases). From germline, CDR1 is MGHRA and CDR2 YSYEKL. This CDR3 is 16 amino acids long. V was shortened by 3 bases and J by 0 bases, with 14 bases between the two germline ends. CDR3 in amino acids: CASSQEGGRVNTEAFF. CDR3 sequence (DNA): TGCGCCAGCAGCCAGGAAGGGGGAAGGGTGAACACTGAAGCTTTCTTT.

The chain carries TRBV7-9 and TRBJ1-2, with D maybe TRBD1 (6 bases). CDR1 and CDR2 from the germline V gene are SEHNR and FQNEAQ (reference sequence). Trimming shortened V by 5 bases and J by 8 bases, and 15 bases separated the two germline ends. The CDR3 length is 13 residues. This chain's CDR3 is CASSPGGGRGYTF. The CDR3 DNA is TGTGCCAGCAGCCCGGGGGGGGGCCGGGGCTACACCTTC. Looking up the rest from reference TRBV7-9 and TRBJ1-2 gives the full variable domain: DTGVSQNPRHKITKRGQNVTFRCDPISEHNRLYWYRQTLGQGPEFLTYFQNEAQLEKSRLLSDRFSAERPKGSFSTLEIQRTEQGDSAMYLCASSPGGGRGYTFGSGTRLTVV.

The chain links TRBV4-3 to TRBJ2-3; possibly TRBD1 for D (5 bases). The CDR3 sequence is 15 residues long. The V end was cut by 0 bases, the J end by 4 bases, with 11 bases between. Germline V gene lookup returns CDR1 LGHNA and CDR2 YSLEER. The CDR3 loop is CASSQDTAGSDTQYF. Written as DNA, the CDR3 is TGCGCCAGCAGCCAAGATACGGCAGGGTCAGATACGCAGTATTTT.

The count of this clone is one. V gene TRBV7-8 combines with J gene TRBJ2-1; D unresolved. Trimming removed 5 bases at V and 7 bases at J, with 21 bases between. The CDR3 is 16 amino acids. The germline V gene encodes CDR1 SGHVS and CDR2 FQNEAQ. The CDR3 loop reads CASSPTVELELNEQFF. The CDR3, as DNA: TGTGCCAGCAGCCCCACAGTGGAACTGGAACTGAATGAGCAGTTCTTC. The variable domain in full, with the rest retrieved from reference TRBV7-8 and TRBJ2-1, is GAGVSQSPRYKVAKRGQDVALRCDPISGHVSLFWYQQALGQGPEFLTYFQNEAQLDKSGLPSDRFFAERPEGSVSTLKIQRTQQEDSAVYLCASSPTVELELNEQFFGPGTRLTVL.

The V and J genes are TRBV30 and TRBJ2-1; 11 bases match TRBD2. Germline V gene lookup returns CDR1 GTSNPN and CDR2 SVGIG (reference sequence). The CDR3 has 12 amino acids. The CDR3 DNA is TGTGCTGTTAGCGGGGGGGCGTATGAGCAGTTCTTC. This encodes CAVSGGAYEQFF.

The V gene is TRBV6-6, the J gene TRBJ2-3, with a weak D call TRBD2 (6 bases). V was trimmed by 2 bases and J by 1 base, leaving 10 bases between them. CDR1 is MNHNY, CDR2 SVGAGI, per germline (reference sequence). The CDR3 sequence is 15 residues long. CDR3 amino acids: CASSYLAPGTDTQYF. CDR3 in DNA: TGTGCCAGCAGTTACCTAGCGCCCGGCACAGATACGCAGTATTTT.

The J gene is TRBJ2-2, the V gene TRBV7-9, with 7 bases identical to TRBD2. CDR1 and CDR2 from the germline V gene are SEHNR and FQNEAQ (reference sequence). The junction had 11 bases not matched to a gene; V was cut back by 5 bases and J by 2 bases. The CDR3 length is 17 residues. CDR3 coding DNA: TGTGCCAGCAGCCCCGGGAGAAGCGGGGCCAACACCGGGGAGCTGTTTTTT. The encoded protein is CASSPGRSGANTGELFF. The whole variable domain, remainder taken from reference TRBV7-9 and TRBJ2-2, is DTGVSQNPRHKITKRGQNVTFRCDPISEHNRLYWYRQTLGQGPEFLTYFQNEAQLEKSRLLSDRFSAERPKGSFSTLEIQRTEQGDSAMYLCASSPGRSGANTGELFFGEGSRLTVL.

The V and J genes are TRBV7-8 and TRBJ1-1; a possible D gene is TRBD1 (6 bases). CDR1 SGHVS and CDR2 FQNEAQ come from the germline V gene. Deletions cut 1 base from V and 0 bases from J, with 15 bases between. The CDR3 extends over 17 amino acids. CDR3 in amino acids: CASSLGLAGTLNTEAFF. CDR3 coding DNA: TGTGCCAGCAGCTTAGGATTGGCCGGGACATTGAACACTGAAGCTTTCTTT.

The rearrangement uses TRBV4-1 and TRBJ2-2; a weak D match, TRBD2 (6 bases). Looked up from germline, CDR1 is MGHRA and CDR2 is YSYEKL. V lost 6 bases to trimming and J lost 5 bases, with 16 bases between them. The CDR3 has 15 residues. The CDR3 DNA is TGCGCCAGCAGACGGACTATCCCGGGGACCGGGGAGCTGTTTTTT. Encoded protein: CASRRTIPGTGELFF.

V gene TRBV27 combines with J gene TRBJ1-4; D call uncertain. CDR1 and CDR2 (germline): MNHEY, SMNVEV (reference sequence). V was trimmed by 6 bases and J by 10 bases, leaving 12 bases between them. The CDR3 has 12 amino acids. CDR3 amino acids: CASSRLRGKLFF. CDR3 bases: TGTGCCAGCAGCCGACTCCGGGGAAAACTGTTTTTT.

Written as DNA, the CDR3 is TGTGCCAGCAGCCAAGCCTCAGGCGCCTACGAGCAGTACTTC. It specifies CASSQASGAYEQYF. The chain couples TRBV4-2 to TRBJ2-7; D unresolved. With 1 base removed from V and 2 bases from J, the gap between germline ends came to 9 bases. The length of the CDR3 is 14 residues. Germline V gene data show CDR1 as LGHNA and CDR2 as YNFKEQ.

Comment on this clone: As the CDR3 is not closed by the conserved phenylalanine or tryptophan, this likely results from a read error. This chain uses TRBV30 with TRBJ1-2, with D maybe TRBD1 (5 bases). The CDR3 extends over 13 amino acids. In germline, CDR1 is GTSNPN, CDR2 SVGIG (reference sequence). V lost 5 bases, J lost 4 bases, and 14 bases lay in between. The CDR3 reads CAWDSDTPYGYTL. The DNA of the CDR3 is TGTGCCTGGGACAGTGACACTCCCTATGGCTACACCCTC.

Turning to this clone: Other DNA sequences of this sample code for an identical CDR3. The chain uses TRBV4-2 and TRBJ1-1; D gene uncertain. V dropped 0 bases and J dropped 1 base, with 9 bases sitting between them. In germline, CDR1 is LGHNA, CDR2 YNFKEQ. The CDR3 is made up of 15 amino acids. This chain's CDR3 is CASSQEVGGNTEAFF. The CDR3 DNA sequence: TGTGCCAGCAGCCAAGAAGTCGGTGGGAACACTGAAGCTTTCTTT.